One and the same sample provided the 19 T cell receptor beta chains below, sequenced in a study of cytomegalovirus exposure and HLA in healthy donors. Researchers ran the PCR with 60 Vbeta and 13 Jbeta primers. TCRdb's copy holds only in-frame clones and misses some; the assay was immunoSEQ multiplex PCR. In the table there are fewer than 200,000 clones, 77% of which are singletons. Specimen: PBMCs. Source of these receptors: a woman aged 40 to 50 in good health and CMV-seropositive.

About this clone: The sample has other DNA sequences that encode this CDR3 too. The genes are TRBV5-6 and TRBJ2-1; 8 bases are a match to TRBD2. This CDR3 is built from 16 residues. Germline CDR1 SGHDT, CDR2 YYEEEE. The J segment lost 2 bases and the V segment lost 2 bases, leaving 6 bases of the junction unmatched. The CDR3 loop reads CASSFGTSGTYNEQFF. In DNA form, the CDR3 reads TGTGCCAGCAGCTTCGGAACTAGCGGAACCTACAATGAGCAGTTCTTC.

CDR3 nucleotide sequence: TGTGCCAGTAGCCCTCCCGGGACAGCAGCCTACGAGCAGTACTTC. It translates to CASSPPGTAAYEQYF. The chain uses TRBV19 and TRBJ2-7; 7 nucleotides align to TRBD1. This CDR3 is built from 15 residues. V gave up 6 bases and J gave up 2 bases; unmatched junction bases: 10. Per the germline V gene, CDR1 is LNHDA and CDR2 is SQIVND (reference sequence). Supplemented by reference TRBV19 and TRBJ2-7, the full variable domain reads DGGITQSPKYLFRKEGQNVTLSCEQNLNHDAMYWYRQDPGQGLRLIYYSQIVNDFQKGDIAEGYSVSREKKESFPLTVTSAQKNPTAFYLCASSPPGTAAYEQYFGPGTRLTVT.

This chain links TRBV30 with TRBJ1-2; 9 bases match TRBD1. With V trimmed by 2 bases and J by 7 bases, 5 bases remained unmatched. The germline gives CDR1 GTSNPN, CDR2 SVGIG (reference sequence). This CDR3 is built from 13 residues. CDR3 region: CAWSSTGGRGYTF. The CDR3 DNA reads as TGTGCCTGGAGTTCGACAGGGGGTCGTGGCTACACCTTC.

The chain carries TRBV19 and TRBJ2-1, with TRBD2 matching 13 bases. V trimming: 0 bases; J trimming: 5 bases; junction bases outside the gene matches: 4. This CDR3 contains 17 residues. CDR1 and CDR2 from the germline V gene are LNHDA and SQIVND (reference sequence). The CDR3 spells CASSIEAGLAGNNEQFF. The CDR3 DNA follows: TGTGCCAGTAGTATAGAAGCGGGACTAGCGGGAAACAATGAGCAGTTCTTC.

The CDR3 protein is CASTPFGATHNEQFF. DNA for the CDR3: TGTGCCAGCACCCCTTTTGGGGCAACCCACAATGAGCAGTTCTTC. The chain carries TRBV7-8 and TRBJ2-1; a possible D gene is TRBD1 (5 bases). Trimming shortened V by 7 bases and J by 5 bases, and 18 bases separated the two germline ends. The CDR3 is 15 residues long. Germline V gene sequence: CDR1 SGHVS, CDR2 FQNEAQ.

The rearrangement uses TRBV5-6 and TRBJ1-5; 7 bases align to TRBD1. The CDR3 covers 14 residues. The ends lost 4 bases at V and 5 bases at J; junction bases unmatched: 6. Looked up from germline, CDR1 is SGHDT and CDR2 is YYEEEE. CDR3 DNA: TGTGCCAGCAGCCTTGGGACAGACTATCAGCCCCAGCATTTT. Translating it yields CASSLGTDYQPQHF.

This chain connects TRBV5-1 to TRBJ1-4; 8 bases agree with TRBD1. The V segment lost 4 bases and the J segment 3 bases; nucleotides outside the gene matches: 5. CDR3 length: 15 residues. Germline V gene lookup returns CDR1 SGHRS and CDR2 YFSETQ. CDR3 bases: TGCGCCAGCAGCCCAAACAGGGGGGCTAATGAAAAACTGTTTTTT. Protein sequence: CASSPNRGANEKLFF. Combining the CDR3 with reference TRBV5-1 and TRBJ1-4 gives the whole variable domain KAGVTQTPRYLIKTRGQQVTLSCSPISGHRSVSWYQQTPGQGLQFLFEYFSETQRNKGNFPGRFSGRQFSNSRSEMNVSTLELGDSALYLCASSPNRGANEKLFFGSGTQLSVL.

The V gene is TRBV6-6, the J gene TRBJ2-2; D call uncertain. The germline CDR1 and CDR2 sequences are MNHNY and SVGAGI (reference sequence). V was clipped by 2 bases and J by 2 bases, with 9 bases between them. The CDR3 runs to 15 residues. The CDR3 coding sequence is TGTGCCAGCAGTTACGTACCTCTAAACACCGGGGAGCTGTTTTTT. This codes for CASSYVPLNTGELFF.

The chain employs TRBV7-9 and TRBJ2-7; D remains ambiguous. Trimming pared 1 base from V and 6 bases from J, leaving 4 bases between. CDR3 length: 11 residues. CDR1 is SEHNR and CDR2 is FQNEAQ in the germline V gene (reference sequence). CDR3 sequence: CASSLDGEQYF. The CDR3 nucleotides read TGTGCCAGCAGCTTAGACGGCGAGCAGTACTTC. Combining the CDR3 with reference TRBV7-9 and TRBJ2-7 gives the whole variable domain DTGVSQNPRHKITKRGQNVTFRCDPISEHNRLYWYRQTLGQGPEFLTYFQNEAQLEKSRLLSDRFSAERPKGSFSTLEIQRTEQGDSAMYLCASSLDGEQYFGPGTRLTVT.

The rearrangement joins TRBV6-5 to TRBJ1-6, with 8 bases lining up with TRBD1. Unmatched junction bases numbered 6, after V lost 6 bases and J lost 5 bases. The CDR3 is 15 residues long. CDR1 is MNHEY and CDR2 is SVGAGI in the germline V gene. Here the CDR3 DNA reads TGTGCCAGCAGACACGGACAGGGCCATAATTCACCCCTCCACTTT. It specifies CASRHGQGHNSPLHF.

The V call is TRBV2, the J call TRBJ1-5; D is undetermined. V was cut by 1 base and J by 3 bases, with 7 bases left in between. Germline loops: CDR1 SNHLY, CDR2 FYNNEI. The CDR3 has 14 amino acids. DNA of the CDR3: TGTGCCAGCAGTGAAGGGCAAGACAATCAGCCCCAGCATTTT. This gives the protein CASSEGQDNQPQHF.

The chain carries TRBV19 and TRBJ1-5; weak D call: TRBD1 (5 bases). Trimming took off 1 base at V and 3 bases at J, with 7 bases between the two ends. The CDR3 covers 14 residues. The germline V gene encodes CDR1 LNHDA and CDR2 SQIVND (reference sequence). The CDR3 sequence is CASSIGQNNQPQHF. The CDR3 DNA reads as TGTGCCAGTAGTATAGGACAGAACAATCAGCCCCAGCATTTT.

This chain joins TRBV10-2 and TRBJ2-7, with 10 bases lining up with TRBD2. Germline V CDR1 and CDR2: WSHSY, SAAADI. The CDR3 is 18 amino acids. Unmatched junction bases numbered 12, after V lost 0 bases and J lost 4 bases. CDR3 amino acids: CASSESNLAGASKYEQYF. The CDR3 nucleotides read TGCGCCAGCAGTGAGTCTAACCTAGCGGGAGCCTCCAAGTACGAGCAGTACTTC.

In DNA, the CDR3 is TGTGCCAGTAGTATTGGTACTAGCGGCACAGATACGCAGTATTTT. Protein: CASSIGTSGTDTQYF. The rearrangement uses TRBV19 and TRBJ2-3, with TRBD2 identical over 7 bases. The J segment lost 1 base and the V segment lost 3 bases, leaving 4 bases of the junction unmatched. This CDR3 comprises 15 residues. Germline lookup yields CDR1 LNHDA and CDR2 SQIVND (reference sequence).

V usage is TRBV9 and J usage is TRBJ2-7, with 7 bases that match TRBD2. The CDR3 contains 18 residues. The germline CDR1 and CDR2 sequences are SGDLS and YYNGEE. V lost 4 bases to trimming and J lost 5 bases; unmatched junction nucleotides: 21. The CDR3, as DNA: TGTGCCAGCAGCCCACAGATTGGGGCTGACGGGGGGATCGACGAGCAGTACTTC. It encodes CASSPQIGADGGIDEQYF.

V and J are TRBV2 and TRBJ1-2, with D possibly matching TRBD1 (6 bases). V was clipped by 6 bases and J by 0 bases, with 14 bases between them. This CDR3 has 15 residues. Germline CDR1 reads SNHLY; CDR2 reads FYNNEI. The chain's CDR3 is CASRGTTVPNYGYTF. CDR3 nucleotide sequence: TGTGCCAGCAGGGGGACAACTGTACCTAACTATGGCTACACCTTC. The full variable domain, in which reference TRBV2 and TRBJ1-2 provide the parts outside the CDR3, is EPEVTQTPSHQVTQMGQEVILRCVPISNHLYFYWYRQILGQKVEFLVSFYNNEISEKSEIFDDQFSVERPDGSNFTLKIRSTKLEDSAMYFCASRGTTVPNYGYTFGSGTRLTVV.

The rearrangement joins TRBV7-2 to TRBJ2-1; D possibly corresponds to TRBD1 (5 bases). The V end was cut by 1 base, the J end by 4 bases, with 8 bases between. The CDR3 runs to 14 residues. Germline CDR1 SGHTA, CDR2 FQGNSA. The CDR3 region is CASSLGQIYNEQFF. CDR3 nucleotides: TGTGCCAGCAGCTTAGGACAGATTTACAATGAGCAGTTCTTC.

J is TRBJ1-5 and V is TRBV12-5; D may be TRBD1 (5 bases). Germline values: CDR1 LGHNT, CDR2 FRNRAP. The CDR3 extends over 14 amino acids. The V end lost 5 bases, the J end lost 7 bases, and 15 bases lay between the germline ends. CDR3 region: CASGPGTGGQPQHF. CDR3 in DNA: TGTGCTAGTGGTCCCGGGACGGGGGGACAGCCCCAGCATTTT.

V usage is TRBV14 and J usage is TRBJ2-2; D possibly corresponds to TRBD2 (6 bases). Germline lookup yields CDR1 SGHDN and CDR2 FVKESK. The CDR3 runs to 15 residues. Deletions cut 4 bases from V and 3 bases from J, with 12 bases between. The CDR3 sequence: CASSRAGRDTGELFF. The CDR3 DNA reads TGTGCCAGCAGCCGGGCGGGGCGGGACACCGGGGAGCTGTTTTTT.